These 25 T cell receptor beta chains originate from one sample sequenced in a study of blood T cell repertoires in COVID-19. Produced via immunoSEQ multiplex PCR; TCRdb's table is partial and in-frame only. The table records roughly 160,000 clones, around 87% of them present only once. The sample was peripheral blood. These receptors were obtained from a woman aged 80 or over with COVID-19, enrolled during active disease.

Regarding this clone: Distinct nucleotide sequences in the sample also encode this CDR3. The chain recombines TRBV5-1 with TRBJ1-1; 10 bases are shared with TRBD1. Germline lookup yields CDR1 SGHRS and CDR2 YFSETQ. Trimming at V came to 4 bases and at J to 5 bases, leaving 5 bases not matched to a gene. The CDR3 runs to 14 residues. The CDR3 bases are TGCGCCAGCAGCCCTGGACAGGGGGGGACTGAAGCTTTCTTT. It codes for CASSPGQGGTEAFF.

The chain links TRBV13 to TRBJ2-3; 10 bases are a match to TRBD1. The CDR3 consists of 17 residues. With 5 bases clipped from V and 3 bases from J, the junction kept 11 bases outside the gene matches. Looked up from germline, CDR1 is PRHDT and CDR2 is FYEKMQ (reference sequence). The CDR3 DNA is TGTGCCAGCAGCCACCCCGACGACAGGGGGCGGACAGATACGCAGTATTTT. This encodes CASSHPDDRGRTDTQYF.

This clone was detected once. The chain is built from TRBV28 and TRBJ1-6; D possibly corresponds to TRBD1 (5 bases). CDR3 length: 16 residues. With 1 base removed from V and 8 bases from J, the gap between germline ends came to 15 bases. The germline CDR1 and CDR2 sequences are MDHEN and SYDVKM. In DNA, the CDR3 is TGTGCCAGCAGTTTATCCGGGGACTCTAAATATTCACCCCTCCACTTT. It codes for CASSLSGDSKYSPLHF.

The rearrangement links TRBV28 to TRBJ1-1; possible D gene TRBD1, 6 bases. V gave up 7 bases and J gave up 6 bases, with 24 bases separating them. Germline-derived CDR1 and CDR2 are MDHEN and SYDVKM. There are 16 residues in the CDR3. The CDR3 DNA is TGTGCCAGCACTCACCACAGGGAAATAAATGGAGCTGAAGCTTTCTTT. Its translation is CASTHHREINGAEAFF.

This chain connects TRBV12-3 or TRBV12-4 to TRBJ2-1; no firm D call. CDR3 length: 12 residues. Trimming removed 6 bases from V and 7 bases from J, with 10 bases in between. This CDR3 is CASSYLFNEQFF. The CDR3 DNA reads TGTGCCAGCAGCTACCTTTTTAATGAGCAGTTCTTC.

The genes are TRBV6-6 and TRBJ1-4; D gene ambiguous. The germline V gene has CDR1 MNHNY and CDR2 SVGAGI (reference sequence). V was clipped by 8 bases and J by 7 bases, with 14 bases between them. The CDR3 is 13 residues long. The CDR3: CASGTGLGEKLFF. Written as DNA, the CDR3 is TGTGCCAGCGGTACTGGGCTCGGTGAAAAACTGTTTTTT.

The DNA of the CDR3 is TGTGCCAGCAGTTTACTAGGACAGGGGAGGACTGAAGCTTTCTTT. Protein: CASSLLGQGRTEAFF. The chain links TRBV27 to TRBJ1-1, with 9 bases aligning to TRBD1. From germline, CDR1 is MNHEY and CDR2 SMNVEV (reference sequence). CDR3 length: 15 residues. V gave up 2 bases and J gave up 5 bases; unmatched junction bases: 6.

The rearrangement uses TRBV19 and TRBJ2-2; 8 nucleotides match TRBD1. CDR1 and CDR2 (germline): LNHDA, SQIVND (reference sequence). V was clipped by 5 bases and J by 6 bases; unmatched bases: 8. This CDR3 is 15 amino acids long. Here the CDR3 DNA reads TGTGCCAGTAGTTTACGGACAGGGAAGCCCGGGGAGCTGTTTTTT. Encoded protein: CASSLRTGKPGELFF.

V gene TRBV9 combines with J gene TRBJ1-6, with D possibly matching TRBD1 (6 bases). This CDR3 spans 15 amino acids. The V end lost 4 bases, the J end lost 7 bases, and 15 bases lay between the germline ends. Germline values: CDR1 SGDLS, CDR2 YYNGEE. The CDR3 DNA is TGTGCCAGCAGCCTTGTGGGGGGGCAGAATTCACCCCTCCACTTT. Translated: CASSLVGGQNSPLHF.

J is TRBJ1-5 and V is TRBV19; no definite D call. The CDR3 loop spans 13 amino acids. CDR1 LNHDA and CDR2 SQIVND come from the germline V gene (reference sequence). The V gene lost 3 bases and the J gene lost 5 bases, with 8 bases spanning the gap. The CDR3 spells CASSIRSDQPQHF. In nucleotides, the CDR3 is TGTGCCAGTAGTATCCGATCGGATCAGCCCCAGCATTTT.

The chain links TRBV19 to TRBJ1-5; D gene uncertain. This CDR3 comprises 12 residues. V was shortened by 10 bases and J by 6 bases, with 13 bases between the two germline ends. Germline V lookup: CDR1 LNHDA, CDR2 SQIVND (reference sequence). Written as DNA, the CDR3 is TGTGCCACCACCGGGTCCGGTCAGCCCCAGCATTTT. This translates into CATTGSGQPQHF.

CDR3 DNA sequence: TGTGCCACCAGTGATTCTCGACTAGCGGGAAGCACAGATACGCAGTATTTT. This codes for CATSDSRLAGSTDTQYF. V usage is TRBV24-1 and J usage is TRBJ2-3, with 11 bases that match TRBD2. CDR3 length equals 17 residues. V trimming: 2 bases; J trimming: 0 bases; junction bases outside the gene matches: 3. CDR1 is KGHDR and CDR2 is SFDVKD in the germline V gene.

The chain combines TRBV6-5 with TRBJ2-7; 10 bases are shared with TRBD2. This CDR3 has 13 residues. In germline, CDR1 is MNHEY, CDR2 SVGAGI. Unmatched junction bases numbered 4, after V lost 6 bases and J lost 5 bases. This CDR3 reads CASRPAGGNEQYF. In DNA form, the CDR3 reads TGTGCCAGCAGACCAGCGGGAGGGAACGAGCAGTACTTC.

The rearrangement links TRBV10-1 to TRBJ2-5; 7 nucleotides align to TRBD1. The CDR3 is made up of 17 amino acids. Trimming took 6 bases from V and 0 from J; bases not matched to a gene: 13. Germline CDR1 is WNHNN and CDR2 is SYGVQD (reference sequence). The CDR3 region has the DNA TGCGCCAGCAGACCTAAGGAAGGGGGCCTCGACCAAGAGACCCAGTACTTC. Its translation is CASRPKEGGLDQETQYF.

V usage is TRBV4-2 and J usage is TRBJ2-5; 7 bases align to TRBD1. V shed 1 base, J shed 4 bases, and the junction held 3 bases outside the gene matches. CDR3 length: 14 residues. Looked up from germline, CDR1 is LGHNA and CDR2 is YNFKEQ. The CDR3 spells CASSQGRQGETQYF. CDR3 bases: TGTGCCAGCAGCCAAGGACGACAGGGAGAGACCCAGTACTTC.

The chain has TRBV2 and TRBJ2-3, with 8 bases matching TRBD2. This CDR3 spans 16 amino acids. The germline V gene has CDR1 SNHLY and CDR2 FYNNEI. V shed 7 bases and J 3 bases; nucleotides not matched to a gene: 12. CDR3 amino acids: CASKIRTGGPTDTQYF. CDR3 nucleotides: TGTGCCAGCAAGATACGGACGGGAGGGCCTACAGATACGCAGTATTTT.

This clone was detected once. The chain uses TRBV7-8 and TRBJ2-7, with 14 bases fitting TRBD2. Germline assignment: CDR1 SGHVS and CDR2 FQNEAQ. After removal of 1 base from V and 2 bases from J, the junction contained 1 base not matched to a gene. There are 16 residues in the CDR3. The CDR3 DNA reads TGTGCCAGCAGCTTAGGGACTAGCGGGAGGACCTACGAGCAGTACTTC. It translates to CASSLGTSGRTYEQYF.

V is TRBV5-6 and J is TRBJ1-2; possible D gene TRBD1, 5 bases. Trimming pared 7 bases from V and 3 bases from J, leaving 16 bases between. Germline loops: CDR1 SGHDT, CDR2 YYEEEE. This CDR3 spans 14 amino acids. As DNA, the CDR3 is TGTGCCAGCTTAAGCGGGGGGTTTGACTATGGCTACACCTTC. It is translated as CASLSGGFDYGYTF. Variable domain in full (rest from reference TRBV5-6 and TRBJ1-2): DAGVTQSPTHLIKTRGQQVTLRCSPKSGHDTVSWYQQALGQGPQFIFQYYEEEERQRGNFPDRFSGHQFPNYSSELNVNALLLGDSALYLCASLSGGFDYGYTFGSGTRLTVV.

This chain links TRBV19 with TRBJ1-5; 8 positions agree with TRBD1. From germline, CDR1 is LNHDA and CDR2 SQIVND (reference sequence). V dropped 3 bases and J dropped 7; count of bases not matched to a gene: 2. The CDR3 has 13 amino acids. The chain's CDR3 is CASSIDRGQPQHF. The DNA of the CDR3 is TGTGCCAGTAGTATCGACAGGGGACAGCCCCAGCATTTT.

The chain carries TRBV6-5 and TRBJ2-1; TRBD2 matches at 8 bases. With V trimmed by 6 bases and J by 6 bases, 7 bases remained unmatched. CDR1 MNHEY and CDR2 SVGAGI come from the germline V gene. The CDR3 has 14 residues. As DNA, the CDR3 is TGTGCCAGCAGCGTAGGACTAGCCTCCAATGAGCAGTTCTTC. Amino acids: CASSVGLASNEQFF.

This clone appeared a few times. The chain combines TRBV5-1 with TRBJ2-1; D not resolved. Germline loops: CDR1 SGHRS, CDR2 YFSETQ. The V and J ends lost 0 bases and 0 bases respectively, with 7 bases between them. The CDR3 runs 15 residues. In nucleotides, the CDR3 is TGCGCCAGCAGCTTGGAAGGCGGCTCCTACAATGAGCAGTTCTTC. Its translation is CASSLEGGSYNEQFF.

On this clone itself: At the DNA level, this CDR3 is encoded by other sequences in the same sample as well. The rearrangement joins TRBV29-1 to TRBJ1-4; no firm D call. The CDR3 consists of 13 residues. Trimming removed 6 bases from V and 7 bases from J, with 15 bases in between. Looked up from germline, CDR1 is SQVTM and CDR2 is ANQGSEA. DNA for the CDR3: TGCAGCGTACTCGGGCAGGCGGGTGAAAAACTGTTTTTT. Protein product: CSVLGQAGEKLFF. Drawing the rest from reference TRBV29-1 and TRBJ1-4, the complete variable domain is SAVISQKPSRDICQRGTSLTIQCQVDSQVTMMFWYRQQPGQSLTLIATANQGSEATYESGFVIDKFPISRPNLTFSTLTVSNMSPEDSSIYLCSVLGQAGEKLFFGSGTQLSVL.

To note about this clone: This CDR3 is also generated by other DNA sequences in the sample. The V gene is TRBV5-1, the J gene TRBJ1-5, with a weak D call TRBD1 (5 bases). Germline V gives CDR1 SGHRS, CDR2 YFSETQ. This CDR3 has 14 residues. The V end was cut by 0 bases, the J end by 6 bases, with 10 bases between. The CDR3 sequence: CASSLGQGGQPQHF. The CDR3 DNA follows: TGCGCCAGCAGCTTGGGGCAGGGCGGTCAGCCCCAGCATTTT.

The chain uses TRBV29-1 and TRBJ1-1, with 7 bases lining up with TRBD1. Unmatched junction bases numbered 4, after V lost 6 bases and J lost 0 bases. Germline assignment: CDR1 SQVTM and CDR2 ANQGSEA. This CDR3 spans 13 amino acids. The CDR3 region is CSVVTGLNTEAFF. The CDR3 DNA reads TGCAGCGTAGTGACAGGGCTGAACACTGAAGCTTTCTTT. The full variable domain, its missing parts supplied by reference TRBV29-1 and TRBJ1-1, is SAVISQKPSRDICQRGTSLTIQCQVDSQVTMMFWYRQQPGQSLTLIATANQGSEATYESGFVIDKFPISRPNLTFSTLTVSNMSPEDSSIYLCSVVTGLNTEAFFGQGTRLTVV.

This chain uses TRBV5-4 with TRBJ2-7; 8 bases align to TRBD2. The V gene end was trimmed by 1 base and the J gene end by 1 base; junction bases not matched to a gene: 1. CDR1 is SGHNT and CDR2 is YYREEE in the germline V gene (reference sequence). The CDR3 runs 14 residues. The CDR3 protein is CASSLRGGSYEQYF. CDR3 nucleotide sequence: TGTGCCAGCAGCTTGCGGGGGGGATCCTACGAGCAGTACTTC.